Here is one T cell receptor (beta chain) with its context. No antigen is known for it. PCR was performed using 60 Vbeta and 13 Jbeta primers. Only in-frame clones appear in the TCRdb table, and some are missing; sequencing was by immunoSEQ multiplex PCR. There are about 110,000 clones in the sample; 60% to 75% occur only once, and about 8% lies in the top ten. This sample is part of a study of cytomegalovirus exposure and HLA in healthy donors. This CDR3 is built from 15 residues. Study-wide results and caveats: Several top significant clusters appeared, in a later analysis, to be linked to common viral pathogens.

This TCR derives from a man aged 30 to 39 in good health and CMV-seronegative. Sequencing input: PBMCs. The genes are TRBV21-1 and TRBJ2-7; the D segment call TRBD2 is taken from the table without a DNA check. TRBV21-1 is a pseudogene segment. The CDR3 reads CASSNYPRELYEQYF. CDR3 coding DNA: TGTGCCAGCAGCAACTACCCGCGGGAGCTCTACGAGCAGTACTTC.